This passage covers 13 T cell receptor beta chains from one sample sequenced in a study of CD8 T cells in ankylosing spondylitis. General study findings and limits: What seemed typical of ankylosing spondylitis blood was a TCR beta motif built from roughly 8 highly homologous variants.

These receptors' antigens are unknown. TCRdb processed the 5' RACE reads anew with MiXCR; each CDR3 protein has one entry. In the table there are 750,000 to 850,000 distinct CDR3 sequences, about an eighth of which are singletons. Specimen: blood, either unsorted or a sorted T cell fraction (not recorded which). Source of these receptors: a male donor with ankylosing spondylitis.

The CDR3 protein is CASSAGLPPETQYF. CDR3 nucleotide sequence: TGTGCCAGCAGTGCGGGACTCCCGCCAGAGACCCAGTACTTC. The rearrangement links TRBV7-8 to TRBJ2-5; a weak D match, TRBD2 (6 bases). The CDR3 totals 14 residues. Trimming took off 6 bases at V and 4 bases at J, with 15 bases between the two ends. Per germline, CDR1 SGHVS and CDR2 FQNEAQ.

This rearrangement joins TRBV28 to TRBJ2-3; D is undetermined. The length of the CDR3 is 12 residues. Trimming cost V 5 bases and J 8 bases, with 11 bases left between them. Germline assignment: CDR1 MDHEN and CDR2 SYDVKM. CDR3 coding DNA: TGTGCCAGCAGTCCTACCTACTCTACGCAGTATTTT. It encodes CASSPTYSTQYF.

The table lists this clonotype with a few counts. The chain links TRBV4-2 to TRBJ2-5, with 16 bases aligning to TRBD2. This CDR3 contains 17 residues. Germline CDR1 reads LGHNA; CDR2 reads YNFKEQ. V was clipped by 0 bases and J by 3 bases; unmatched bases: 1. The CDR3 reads CASSQEGTSGREETQYF. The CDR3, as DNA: TGTGCCAGCAGCCAAGAGGGGACTAGCGGGAGGGAAGAGACCCAGTACTTC.

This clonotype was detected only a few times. The CDR3 sequence is CAISERSGDSGSPLHF. CDR3 DNA sequence: TGTGCCATCAGTGAGAGAAGTGGGGATTCGGGTTCACCCCTCCACTTT. The J gene is TRBJ1-6, the V gene TRBV10-3; D is ambiguous. The CDR3 spans 16 residues. The germline V gene encodes CDR1 ENHRY and CDR2 SYGVKD. Deletions cut 2 bases from V and 9 bases from J, with 17 bases between.

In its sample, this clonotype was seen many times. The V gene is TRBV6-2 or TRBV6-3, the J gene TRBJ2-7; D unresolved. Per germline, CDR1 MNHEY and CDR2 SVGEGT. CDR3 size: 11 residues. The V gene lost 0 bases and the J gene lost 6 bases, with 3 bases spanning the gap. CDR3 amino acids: CASSYSIEQYF. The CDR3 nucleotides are TGTGCCAGCAGTTACTCCATCGAGCAGTACTTC.

CDR3 nucleotides: TGTGCCAGCAGCCTCCCCTCCGGGGGTGGCTACACCTTC. Amino acids: CASSLPSGGGYTF. J is TRBJ1-2 and V is TRBV4-2; TRBD1 is a possible D gene (5 bases). V dropped 4 bases and J dropped 7 bases, with 13 bases sitting between them. This CDR3 is built from 13 residues. Looked up from germline, CDR1 is LGHNA and CDR2 is YNFKEQ.

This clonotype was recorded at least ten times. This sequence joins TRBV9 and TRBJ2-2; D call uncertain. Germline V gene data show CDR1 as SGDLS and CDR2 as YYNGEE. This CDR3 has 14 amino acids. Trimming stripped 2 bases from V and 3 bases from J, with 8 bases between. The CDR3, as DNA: TGTGCCAGCAGCGTTGACGGGTACACCGGGGAGCTGTTTTTT. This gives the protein CASSVDGYTGELFF.

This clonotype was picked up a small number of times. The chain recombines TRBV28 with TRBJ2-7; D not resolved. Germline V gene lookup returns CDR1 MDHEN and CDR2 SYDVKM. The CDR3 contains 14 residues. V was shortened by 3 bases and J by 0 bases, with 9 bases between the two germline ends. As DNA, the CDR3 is TGTGCCAGCAGTTTCGAAGGGATCTCCTACGAGCAGTACTTC. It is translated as CASSFEGISYEQYF.

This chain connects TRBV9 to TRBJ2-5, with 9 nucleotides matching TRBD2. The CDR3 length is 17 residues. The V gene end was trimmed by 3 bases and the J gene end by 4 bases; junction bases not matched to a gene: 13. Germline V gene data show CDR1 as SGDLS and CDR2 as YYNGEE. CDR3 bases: TGTGCCAGCAGCGCACCTAGCGGGGCTTGGTCCGGAGAGACCCAGTACTTC. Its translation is CASSAPSGAWSGETQYF.

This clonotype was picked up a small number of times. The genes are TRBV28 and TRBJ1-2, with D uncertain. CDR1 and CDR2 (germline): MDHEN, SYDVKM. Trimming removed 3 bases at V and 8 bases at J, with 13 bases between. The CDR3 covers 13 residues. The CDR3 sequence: CASSLDPLLGYTF. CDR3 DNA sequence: TGTGCCAGCAGTTTGGACCCACTACTAGGCTACACCTTC.

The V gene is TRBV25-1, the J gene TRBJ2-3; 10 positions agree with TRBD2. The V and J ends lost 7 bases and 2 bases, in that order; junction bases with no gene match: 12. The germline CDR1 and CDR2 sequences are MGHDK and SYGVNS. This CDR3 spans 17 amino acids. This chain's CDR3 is CASNSGAGGPATDTQYF. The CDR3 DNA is TGTGCCAGCAATTCCGGAGCGGGAGGGCCTGCCACAGATACGCAGTATTTT.

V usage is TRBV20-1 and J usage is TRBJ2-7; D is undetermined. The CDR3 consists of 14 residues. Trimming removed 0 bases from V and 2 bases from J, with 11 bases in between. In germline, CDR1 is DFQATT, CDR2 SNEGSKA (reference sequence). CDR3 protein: CSAREGNVAYEQYF. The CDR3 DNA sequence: TGCAGTGCTAGAGAGGGGAACGTAGCCTACGAGCAGTACTTC.

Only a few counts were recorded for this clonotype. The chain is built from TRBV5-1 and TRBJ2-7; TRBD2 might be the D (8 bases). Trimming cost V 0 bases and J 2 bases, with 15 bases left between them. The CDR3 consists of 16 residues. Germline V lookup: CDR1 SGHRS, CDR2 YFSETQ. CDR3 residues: CASSLDGSGTAYEQYF. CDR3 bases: TGCGCCAGCAGCTTGGATGGTAGCGGGACAGCCTACGAGCAGTACTTC. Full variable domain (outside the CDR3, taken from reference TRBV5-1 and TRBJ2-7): KAGVTQTPRYLIKTRGQQVTLSCSPISGHRSVSWYQQTPGQGLQFLFEYFSETQRNKGNFPGRFSGRQFSNSRSEMNVSTLELGDSALYLCASSLDGSGTAYEQYFGPGTRLTVT.